This T cell receptor beta chain was captured by sequencing in a study of blood T cell repertoires in COVID-19. Ages ranged from about 18 to 100 years, with residence in around 24 US areas. Recovery among Cohort 3 donors was established by two negative PCRs, clearance, or symptom resolution. This CDR3 is built from 15 residues. Germline V gene sequence: CDR1 SQVTM, CDR2 ANQGSEA. Germline trimming cut 6 bases from V and 4 bases from J; bases unmatched to any gene: 10. In the original processing: Amplification with reference gene primers provided the estimates of nucleated cell counts. Using immunoSEQ multiplex PCR, the repertoire was profiled, and TCRdb retains in-frame clones only, with some absent. That table furnishes V, J and clone size, whereas the DNA furnished D and trimming. Of around 500,000 clones listed, about nine tenths are singletons.

The rearrangement links TRBV29-1 to TRBJ2-1, with 9 bases identical to TRBD2. This clonotype was obtained from an older woman who had recovered from COVID-19. The sample was PBMCs or T cells enriched from blood (not recorded which). The CDR3 nucleotides are TGCAGCGTCCGCGGGGGGGCCGTCCAATACAATGAGCAGTTCTTC. Translation: CSVRGGAVQYNEQFF.